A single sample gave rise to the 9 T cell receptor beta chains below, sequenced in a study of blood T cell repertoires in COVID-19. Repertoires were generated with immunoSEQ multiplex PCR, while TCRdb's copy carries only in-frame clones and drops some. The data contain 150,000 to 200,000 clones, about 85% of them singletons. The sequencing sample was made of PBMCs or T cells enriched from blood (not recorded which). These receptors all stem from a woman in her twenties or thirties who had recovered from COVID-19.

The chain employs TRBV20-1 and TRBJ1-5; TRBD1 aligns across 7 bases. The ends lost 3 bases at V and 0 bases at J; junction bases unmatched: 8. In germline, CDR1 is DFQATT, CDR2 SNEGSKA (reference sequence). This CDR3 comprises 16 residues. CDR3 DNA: TGCAGTGCTAGTTCTAGGGGGCTGGGTAGCAATCAGCCCCAGCATTTT. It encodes CSASSRGLGSNQPQHF.

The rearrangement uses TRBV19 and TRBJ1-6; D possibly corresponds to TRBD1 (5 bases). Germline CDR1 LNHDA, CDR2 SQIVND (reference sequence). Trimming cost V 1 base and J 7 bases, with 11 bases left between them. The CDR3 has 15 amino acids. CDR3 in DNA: TGTGCCAGTAGTATAGTTCAGGGTTGGAATTCACCCCTCCACTTT. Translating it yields CASSIVQGWNSPLHF.

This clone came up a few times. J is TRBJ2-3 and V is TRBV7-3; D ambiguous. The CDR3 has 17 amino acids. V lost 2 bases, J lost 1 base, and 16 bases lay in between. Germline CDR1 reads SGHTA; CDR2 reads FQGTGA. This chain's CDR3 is CASSLGYTDPGTDTQYF. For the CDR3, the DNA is TGTGCCAGCAGCTTAGGGTATACAGACCCAGGCACAGATACGCAGTATTTT.

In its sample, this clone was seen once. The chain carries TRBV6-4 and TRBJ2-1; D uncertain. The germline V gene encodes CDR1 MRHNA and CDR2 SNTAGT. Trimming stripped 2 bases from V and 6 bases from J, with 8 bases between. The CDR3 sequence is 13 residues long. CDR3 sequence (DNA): TGTGCCAGCAGTGACGGGCCCGTCAATGAGCAGTTCTTC. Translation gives CASSDGPVNEQFF.

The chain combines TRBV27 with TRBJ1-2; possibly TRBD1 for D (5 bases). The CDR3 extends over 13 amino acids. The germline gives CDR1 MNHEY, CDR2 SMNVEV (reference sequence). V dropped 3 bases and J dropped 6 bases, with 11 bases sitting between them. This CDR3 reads CASSLGQGNGYTF. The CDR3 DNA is TGTGCCAGCAGTTTGGGCCAGGGAAATGGCTACACCTTC.

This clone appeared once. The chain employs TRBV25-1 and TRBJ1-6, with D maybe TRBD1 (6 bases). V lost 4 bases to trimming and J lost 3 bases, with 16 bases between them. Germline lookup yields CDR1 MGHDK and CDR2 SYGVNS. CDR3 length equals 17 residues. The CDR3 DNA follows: TGTGCCAGCAGTGGAGCAGGGGATATAGACTATAATTCACCCCTCCACTTT. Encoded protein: CASSGAGDIDYNSPLHF.

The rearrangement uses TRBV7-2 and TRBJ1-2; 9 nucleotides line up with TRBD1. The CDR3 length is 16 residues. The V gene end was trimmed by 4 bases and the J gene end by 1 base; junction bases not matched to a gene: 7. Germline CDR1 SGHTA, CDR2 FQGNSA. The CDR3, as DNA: TGTGCCAGCAGCTCTGACGGGACAGGGTTTAACTATGGCTACACCTTC. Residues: CASSSDGTGFNYGYTF.

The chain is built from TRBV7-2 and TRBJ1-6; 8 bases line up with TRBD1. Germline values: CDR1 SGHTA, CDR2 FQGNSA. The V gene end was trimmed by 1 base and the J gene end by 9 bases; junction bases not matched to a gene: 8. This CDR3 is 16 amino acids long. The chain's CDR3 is CASSLGGDRGGSPLHF. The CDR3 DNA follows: TGTGCCAGCAGCTTAGGGGGAGACAGGGGAGGTTCACCCCTCCACTTT. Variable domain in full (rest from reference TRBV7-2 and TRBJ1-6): GAGVSQSPSNKVTEKGKDVELRCDPISGHTALYWYRQSLGQGLEFLIYFQGNSAPDKSGLPSDRFSAERTGGSVSTLTIQRTQQEDSAVYLCASSLGGDRGGSPLHFGNGTRLTVT.

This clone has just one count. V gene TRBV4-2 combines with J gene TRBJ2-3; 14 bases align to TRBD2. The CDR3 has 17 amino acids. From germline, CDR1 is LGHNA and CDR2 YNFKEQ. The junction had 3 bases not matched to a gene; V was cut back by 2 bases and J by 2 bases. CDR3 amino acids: CASSQRLAGGPTDTQYF. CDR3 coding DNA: TGTGCCAGCAGCCAAAGACTAGCGGGAGGGCCCACAGATACGCAGTATTTT.